The rows below give T cell receptor beta chains drawn from one sample of a study of cytomegalovirus exposure and HLA in healthy donors. The data were produced by immunoSEQ multiplex PCR, yet TCRdb's version contains in-frame clones alone and is incomplete. The sample consists of 170,000 or so clones, just under 85% of them appearing once. Input material: PBMCs. These receptors came from a girl aged 5 to 17 in good health and CMV-seropositive. Both conserved end residues are part of each CDR3. The D gene is left open where the match is weak. Only part of the rows carry a size: once, few, many, or a class if the clone is expanded.

V	J	D	size	DNA	CDR3
TRBV12-5	TRBJ1-4	TRBD1	-	TGTGCTAGTGTCGGGACAGGGGGCGATGAAAAACTGTTTTTT	CASVGTGGDEKLFF
TRBV30	TRBJ1-1	-	-	TGTGCCTGGAGTCCCACACGTGAAGCTTTCTTT	CAWSPTREAFF
TRBV10-3	TRBJ2-7	-	-	TGTGCCATCAGTGAGTCGGACACCTACGAGCAGTACTTC	CAISESDTYEQYF
TRBV5-6	TRBJ2-7	TRBD1	-	TGTGCCAGCAACCCGACAGGGGGATACGAGCAGTACTTC	CASNPTGGYEQYF
TRBV18	TRBJ2-1	TRBD1	-	TGTGCCAGCTCACCAAGGGCAGGGGGTAGCAATGAGCAGTTCTTC	CASSPRAGGSNEQFF
TRBV9	TRBJ2-1	-	-	TGTGCCAGCAGCGTCCGTTCCAGGAGCCGGGGGGAGCAGTTCTTC	CASSVRSRSRGEQFF
TRBV4-1	TRBJ1-1	-	-	TGCGCCAGCAGCCACTCGCCGGGGGACACTGAAGCTTTCTTT	CASSHSPGDTEAFF
TRBV5-1	TRBJ1-1	-	-	TGCGCCAGCAGCTTGGTGGAGGGGAGAGCTGAAGCTTTCTTT	CASSLVEGRAEAFF
TRBV7-9	TRBJ2-7	-	-	TGTGCCAGCAGCTTATCCCAACAGGGCGGCTACGAGCAGTACTTC	CASSLSQQGGYEQYF
TRBV6-1	TRBJ2-1	TRBD1	few	TGTGCCAGCAGCTGGACAGGGAATGAGCAGTTCTTC	CASSWTGNEQFF
TRBV7-8	TRBJ1-1	-	-	TGTGCCAGCAGCTTAATAGGGACAGAAGCTTTCTTT	CASSLIGTEAFF
TRBV9	TRBJ1-5	-	-	TGTGCCAGAATCTCTCATCGACAGCTTAGCAATCAGCCCCAGCATTTT	CARISHRQLSNQPQHF
TRBV6-1	TRBJ2-5	-	-	TGTGCCAGCGGAGGACGTCTCCAAGAGACCCAGTACTTC	CASGGRLQETQYF
TRBV27	TRBJ2-7	TRBD2	-	TGTGCCAGCACCAAAGCGGGGGCATACTACGAGCAGTACTTC	CASTKAGAYYEQYF
TRBV6-1	TRBJ2-7	-	-	TGTGCCAGCCCCGCCGCAGGGGCGAACTACGAGCAGTACTTC	CASPAAGANYEQYF
TRBV6-5	TRBJ2-7	-	-	TGTGCCAGCAGCGCTGTGGCAGGATACTACGAGCAGTACTTC	CASSAVAGYYEQYF